Below are 3 T cell receptor beta chains sequenced from a single sample in a study of cytomegalovirus exposure and HLA in healthy donors listed by TCRdb under 2017. Libraries were prepared through the immunoSEQ multiplex PCR assay. The multiplex PCR relied on a mix of 60 forward primers for TCR Vbeta segments and 13 reverse primers for TCR Jbeta segments. TCRdb provides this immuneACCESS table in a form limited to in-frame rearrangements. Some clones are lacking; in checked studies, under half of them reflect an unresolved V gene, and why the rest are absent is not known. This sample holds 100,000 to 150,000 clones; approximately 87% were observed only once. Approximately 20% of the sample belongs to the ten largest clones. Sequences were obtained from PBMCs. The receptor source for this set is a man younger than 35 in good health and CMV-seropositive.

This clone was seen only a few times. The chain joins TRBV19 to TRBJ1-1; D may be TRBD1 (5 bases). This CDR3 contains 14 residues. The V gene lost 5 bases and the J gene lost 5 bases, with 15 bases spanning the gap. In germline, CDR1 is LNHDA, CDR2 SQIVND (reference sequence). CDR3 region: CASSAVGGTTEAFF. CDR3 coding DNA: TGTGCCAGTAGTGCGGTGGGGGGGACGACTGAAGCTTTCTTT.

This chain uses TRBV6-6 with TRBJ1-3; 10 bases are shared with TRBD1. The CDR3 has 13 residues. Germline loops: CDR1 MNHNY, CDR2 SVGAGI (reference sequence). Trimming cost V 10 bases and J 8 bases; bases outside gene matches: 8. Written as DNA, the CDR3 is TGTGCCAACCGGGGGACAGGGGCGGACACCATATATTTT. Translation gives CANRGTGADTIYF.

The chain couples TRBV7-3 to TRBJ1-6; 8 bases are shared with TRBD1. Per the germline V gene, CDR1 is SGHTA and CDR2 is FQGTGA. This CDR3 comprises 21 residues. The V gene end was trimmed by 4 bases and the J gene end by 5 bases; junction bases not matched to a gene: 22. The CDR3 DNA reads TGTGCCAGCAGCTCCACAGATTGCCGGGACAGGTGTTTAGTGGATAATTCACCCCTCCACTTT. Encoded protein: CASSSTDCRDRCLVDNSPLHF.